This is a list of T cell receptor beta chains from one sample in a study of blood T cells in healthy people across ages. Each CDR3 protein is one row after TCRdb ran MiXCR on the 5' RACE reads. This sample has 870,000 or so distinct CDR3 sequences, with more than 25% found just once. The sequencing input was blood. These TCRs come from a woman of 80 years or more in good health. Each CDR3 is given with its conserved first and last residue. D genes are given only for firm matches. Clone sizes are given selectively: once, few, many, or a class where the clone is expanded.

CDR3aa: CASSVGHRSEQYF
CDR3nt: TGTGCCAGCAGCGTTGGACACCGTTCAGAGCAGTACTTC
d_gene: -
v_gene: TRBV11-2
abundance: many
j_gene: TRBJ2-7

CDR3aa: CASSSVYGYTF
CDR3nt: TGTGCCAGCAGTTCGGTCTATGGCTACACCTTC
d_gene: -
v_gene: TRBV12-3/TRBV12-4
abundance: many
j_gene: TRBJ1-2

CDR3aa: CASSHPGARDTQYF
CDR3nt: TGTGCCAGCAGCCACCCAGGGGCGAGAGATACGCAGTATTTT
d_gene: -
v_gene: TRBV14
abundance: many
j_gene: TRBJ2-3

CDR3aa: CASSFSSGGSYNEQFF
CDR3nt: TGTGCCAGCAGCTTTAGTAGCGGGGGCTCCTACAATGAGCAGTTCTTC
d_gene: TRBD2
v_gene: TRBV11-2
abundance: many
j_gene: TRBJ2-1

CDR3aa: CASRPGRRNQPQHF
CDR3nt: TGTGCCAGCAGGCCGGGGCGCCGCAATCAGCCCCAGCATTTT
d_gene: -
v_gene: TRBV28
abundance: -
j_gene: TRBJ1-5

CDR3aa: CASSPGLAGGSSYNEQFF
CDR3nt: TGTGCCAGTAGTCCCGGGCTAGCGGGGGGGAGCTCCTACAATGAGCAGTTCTTC
d_gene: TRBD2
v_gene: TRBV19
abundance: -
j_gene: TRBJ2-1

CDR3aa: CASSYGWGAYEQYF
CDR3nt: TGTGCCAGCAGTTATGGATGGGGGGCCTACGAGCAGTACTTC
d_gene: -
v_gene: TRBV6-5
abundance: many
j_gene: TRBJ2-7

CDR3aa: CASSQDRVEQYF
CDR3nt: TGTGCCAGCAGCCAAGACAGGGTCGAGCAGTACTTC
d_gene: TRBD1
v_gene: TRBV27
abundance: -
j_gene: TRBJ2-7

CDR3aa: CASSIGTDTDTQYF
CDR3nt: TGTGCCAGCAGCATCGGGACCGACACAGATACGCAGTATTTT
d_gene: -
v_gene: TRBV5-4
abundance: many
j_gene: TRBJ2-3

CDR3aa: CASSQDSLAGLPDTQDF
CDR3nt: TGTGCCAGCAGCCAAGATTCGTTGGCGGGACTCCCAGATACGCAGGATTTT
d_gene: -
v_gene: TRBV3-1
abundance: -
j_gene: TRBJ2-3

CDR3aa: CASSQGPGGAETQYF
CDR3nt: TGTGCCAGCAGCCAAGGACCAGGTGGGGCAGAGACCCAGTACTTC
d_gene: -
v_gene: TRBV7-2
abundance: -
j_gene: TRBJ2-5

CDR3aa: CASSLPGTETYEQYF
CDR3nt: TGTGCCAGCAGCTTACCCGGGACGGAGACCTACGAGCAGTACTTC
d_gene: -
v_gene: TRBV5-5
abundance: many
j_gene: TRBJ2-7

CDR3aa: CASSYSGKQNIQYF
CDR3nt: TGTGCCAGCAGTTACTCAGGCAAGCAAAACATTCAGTACTTC
d_gene: -
v_gene: TRBV6-2/TRBV6-3
abundance: many
j_gene: TRBJ2-4

CDR3aa: CASSQDWGSGGNYGYTF
CDR3nt: TGTGCCAGCAGCCAAGATTGGGGCTCAGGGGGTAACTATGGCTACACCTTC
d_gene: TRBD1
v_gene: TRBV3-1
abundance: -
j_gene: TRBJ1-2

CDR3aa: CASSARTMNTEAFF
CDR3nt: TGTGCCAGCAGCGCGAGGACGATGAACACTGAAGCTTTCTTT
d_gene: -
v_gene: TRBV9
abundance: few
j_gene: TRBJ1-1

CDR3aa: CASTKPGTGYYIQYF
CDR3nt: TGTGCCAGCACCAAACCCGGGACAGGCTATTACATTCAGTACTTC
d_gene: TRBD1
v_gene: TRBV6-1
abundance: few
j_gene: TRBJ2-4

CDR3aa: CASSPPMPQGRETQYF
CDR3nt: TGTGCCAGCTCACCACCGATGCCACAGGGTCGAGAGACCCAGTACTTC
d_gene: -
v_gene: TRBV18
abundance: few
j_gene: TRBJ2-5

CDR3aa: CASTTSGGAWETQYF
CDR3nt: TGTGCCAGCACCACTAGCGGGGGGGCCTGGGAGACCCAGTACTTC
d_gene: TRBD2
v_gene: TRBV2
abundance: few
j_gene: TRBJ2-5

CDR3aa: CASRDSSYNSPLHF
CDR3nt: TGTGCCAGCAGGGACAGCTCCTATAATTCACCCCTCCACTTT
d_gene: -
v_gene: TRBV25-1
abundance: -
j_gene: TRBJ1-6

CDR3aa: CSVEGGGTGIAFF
CDR3nt: TGCAGCGTTGAAGGGGGCGGGACAGGGATTGCTTTCTTT
d_gene: TRBD1
v_gene: TRBV29-1
abundance: few
j_gene: TRBJ1-1

CDR3aa: CASRDRGSVGRDGYTF
CDR3nt: TGTGCCAGCAGGGACAGAGGGTCTGTCGGTCGGGATGGCTACACCTTC
d_gene: -
v_gene: TRBV7-2
abundance: many
j_gene: TRBJ1-2